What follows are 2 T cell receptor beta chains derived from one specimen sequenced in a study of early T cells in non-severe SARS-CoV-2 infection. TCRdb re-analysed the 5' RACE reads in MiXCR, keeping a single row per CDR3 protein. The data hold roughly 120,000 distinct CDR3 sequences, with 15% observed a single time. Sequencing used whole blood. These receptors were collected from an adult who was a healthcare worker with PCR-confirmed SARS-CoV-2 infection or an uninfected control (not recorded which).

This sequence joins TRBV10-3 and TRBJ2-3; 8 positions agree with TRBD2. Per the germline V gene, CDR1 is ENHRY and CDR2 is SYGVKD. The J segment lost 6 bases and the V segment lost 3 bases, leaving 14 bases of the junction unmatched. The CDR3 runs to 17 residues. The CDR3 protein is CAISDDASGSLPDTQYF. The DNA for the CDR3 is TGTGCCATCAGTGATGATGCGAGCGGGAGCTTACCGGATACGCAGTATTTT.

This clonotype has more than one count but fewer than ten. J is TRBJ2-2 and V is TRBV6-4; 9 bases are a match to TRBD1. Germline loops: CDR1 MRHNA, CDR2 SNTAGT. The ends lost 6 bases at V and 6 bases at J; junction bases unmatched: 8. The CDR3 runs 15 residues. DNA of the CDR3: TGTGCCAGCAGAGCCGGACAGGGGAGTTCCGGGGAGCTGTTTTTT. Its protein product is CASRAGQGSSGELFF.